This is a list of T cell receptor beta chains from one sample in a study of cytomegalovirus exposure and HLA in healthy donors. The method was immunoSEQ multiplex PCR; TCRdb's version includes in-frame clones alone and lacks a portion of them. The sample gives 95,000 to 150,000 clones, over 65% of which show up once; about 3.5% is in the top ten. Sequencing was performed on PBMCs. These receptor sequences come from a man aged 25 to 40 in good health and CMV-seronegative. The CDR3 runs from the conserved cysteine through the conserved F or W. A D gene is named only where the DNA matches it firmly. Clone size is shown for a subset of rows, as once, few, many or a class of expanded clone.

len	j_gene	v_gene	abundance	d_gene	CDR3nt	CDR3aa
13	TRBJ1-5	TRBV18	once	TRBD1	TGTGCCAGCCGATCGACAGGGTCCCAGCCCCAGCATTTT	CASRSTGSQPQHF
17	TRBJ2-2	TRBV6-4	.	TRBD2	TGTGCCAGCAGCTCTAGCGGGGGGGCCCTCGGCACCGGGGAGCTGTTTTTT	CASSSSGGALGTGELFF
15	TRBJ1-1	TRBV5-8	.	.	TGTGCCAGCAGCTTACCACAGGCAACGAACACTGAAGCTTTCTTT	CASSLPQATNTEAFF
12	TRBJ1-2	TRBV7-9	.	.	TGTGCCAGCAGCTTATCCGACTATGGCTACACCTTC	CASSLSDYGYTF
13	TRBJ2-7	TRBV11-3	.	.	TGTGCCAGCAGCTTATCCAGGGGCGGTGAGCAGTACTTC	CASSLSRGGEQYF
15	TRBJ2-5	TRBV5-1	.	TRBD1	TGCGCCAGCAGCTTAATGAGACAGGGACAAGAGACCCAGTACTTC	CASSLMRQGQETQYF
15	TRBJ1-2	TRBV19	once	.	TGTGCCAGTAGTACTATGGACAGACCAACGGGTGGCTACACCTTC	CASSTMDRPTGGYTF
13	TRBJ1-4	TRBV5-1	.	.	TGCGCCAGCAGCTTCGGTTTCGGTGAAAAACTGTTTTTT	CASSFGFGEKLFF
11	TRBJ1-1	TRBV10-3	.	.	TGTGCCATCAGGAGCAACACTGAAGCTTTCTTT	CAIRSNTEAFF
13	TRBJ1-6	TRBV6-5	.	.	TGTGCCAGCACCTCGGGGGGGAACTCACCCCTCCACTTT	CASTSGGNSPLHF
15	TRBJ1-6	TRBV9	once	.	TGTGCCAGCAGCGCCCTCCTCGGTTACAATTCACCCCTCCACTTT	CASSALLGYNSPLHF
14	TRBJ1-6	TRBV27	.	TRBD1	TGTGCCAGCAGTTTTAGACAGGGTAATTCACCCCTCCACTTT	CASSFRQGNSPLHF
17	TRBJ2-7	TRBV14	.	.	TGTGCCAGCAGCCTTAGTACCGACAGGGACTTTCAGTACGAGCAGTACTTC	CASSLSTDRDFQYEQYF
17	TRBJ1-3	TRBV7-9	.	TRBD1	TGTGCCAGCAGCTTGACAGGGGTGCGGGGCTCTGGAAACACCATATATTTT	CASSLTGVRGSGNTIYF
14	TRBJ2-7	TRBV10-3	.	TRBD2	TGTGCCATCGGGAGGGTAGAGGGGTACTACGAGCAGTACTTC	CAIGRVEGYYEQYF
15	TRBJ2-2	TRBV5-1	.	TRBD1	TGCGCCAGCAGCTTGGGCGACAGGGGCACCGGGGAGCTGTTTTTT	CASSLGDRGTGELFF
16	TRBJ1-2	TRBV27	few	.	TGTGCCAGCAGTTTATTTGGCGGGGCAGTCGACTATGGCTACACCTTC	CASSLFGGAVDYGYTF
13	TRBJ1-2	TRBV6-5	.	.	TGTGCCAGCAGTTACGGGCCAGATGATGGCTACACCTTC	CASSYGPDDGYTF
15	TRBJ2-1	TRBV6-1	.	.	TGTGCCAGCAGTGAAGATGGGGGGGCGCCCAAAGAGCAGTTCTTC	CASSEDGGAPKEQFF
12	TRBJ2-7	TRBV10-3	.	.	TGTGCCATCAGTGAGTCTACCTACGAGCAGTACTTC	CAISESTYEQYF
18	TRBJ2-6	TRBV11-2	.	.	TGTGCCAGCAGCTTAGTTTGGCCAGGGTCCTCTGGGGCCAACGTCCTGACTTTC	CASSLVWPGSSGANVLTF
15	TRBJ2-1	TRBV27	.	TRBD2	TGTGCCAGCGCTACCGGGACTAGCGGCTACAATGAGCAGTTCTTC	CASATGTSGYNEQFF
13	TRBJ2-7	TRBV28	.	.	TGTGCCAGCTGGGAAAGGGGGATCCACGAGCAGTACTTC	CASWERGIHEQYF
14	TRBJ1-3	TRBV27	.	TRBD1	TGTGCCAGCAGTCCGCAGGGGGCTGGAAACACCATATATTTT	CASSPQGAGNTIYF
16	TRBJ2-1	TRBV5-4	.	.	TGTGCCAGCAGCCGTGGGGCGCCGAGCTCCTACAATGAGCAGTTCTTC	CASSRGAPSSYNEQFF
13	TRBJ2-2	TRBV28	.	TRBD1	TGTGCCAGCAGTCCCCAGGGGGCCGGGGAGCTGTTTTTT	CASSPQGAGELFF
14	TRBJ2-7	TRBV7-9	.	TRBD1	TGTGCCAGCAGTTCGACAGGGGACGTCTACGAGCAGTACTTC	CASSSTGDVYEQYF
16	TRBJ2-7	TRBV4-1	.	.	TGCGCCAGCAGCCAAGAGGAGGACTTACTGACCTACGAGCAGTACTTC	CASSQEEDLLTYEQYF